A single sample gave rise to the 14 T cell receptor beta chains below, sequenced in a study of identical twins. TCRdb re-called the 5' RACE reads with MiXCR, one entry per CDR3 protein. The sample carries some 710,000 distinct CDR3 sequences, roughly 6% recorded once. Input material: naive T cells sorted from blood. The receptors come from a man between 18 and 35 years old in good health.

This clonotype has ten or more counts. CDR3 DNA sequence: TGTGCCAGCAGTCAAAGACCCTTCGGACAGCTACCGGCTGAAGCTTTCTTT. Translated: CASSQRPFGQLPAEAFF. This rearrangement joins TRBV27 to TRBJ1-1, with D perhaps TRBD1 (6 bases). CDR1 MNHEY and CDR2 SMNVEV come from the germline V gene (reference sequence). With 5 bases removed from V and 6 bases from J, the gap between germline ends came to 25 bases. This CDR3 contains 17 residues.

This chain links TRBV14 with TRBJ2-1, with D perhaps matching TRBD2 (5 bases). Trimming shortened V by 1 base and J by 7 bases, and 11 bases separated the two germline ends. Looked up from germline, CDR1 is SGHDN and CDR2 is FVKESK. The CDR3 covers 14 residues. CDR3 coding DNA: TGTGCCAGCAGCCAAGTAGAGGGTGGAAATGAGCAGTTCTTC. It translates to CASSQVEGGNEQFF.

This clonotype was recorded at least ten times. The CDR3 loop is CSVTDRASTDTQYF. In DNA form, the CDR3 reads TGCAGCGTTACGGACCGTGCTAGCACAGATACGCAGTATTTT. V gene TRBV29-1 combines with J gene TRBJ2-3; D gene uncertain. V lost 5 bases and J 0 bases, leaving 12 bases between the germline ends. Per the germline V gene, CDR1 is SQVTM and CDR2 is ANQGSEA. The CDR3 loop spans 14 amino acids.

This clonotype was counted many times. V is TRBV29-1 and J is TRBJ1-1, with D uncertain. The CDR3 runs to 11 residues. The ends were cut back, 6 bases at V and 5 bases at J, with 10 bases in the middle. In germline, CDR1 is SQVTM, CDR2 ANQGSEA. The CDR3 region has the DNA TGCAGCGTCAAGGGAGGGACTGAAGCTTTCTTT. It translates to CSVKGGTEAFF.

In its sample, this clonotype was seen a few times. V usage is TRBV4-1 and J usage is TRBJ2-5; D unclear. The ends were cut back, 3 bases at V and 4 bases at J, with 9 bases in the middle. Germline V gene data show CDR1 as MGHRA and CDR2 as YSYEKL. The CDR3 totals 13 residues. The CDR3 protein is CASSQGKVETQYF. The CDR3 DNA follows: TGCGCCAGCAGCCAGGGCAAGGTAGAGACCCAGTACTTC.

This clonotype has a handful of counts. V gene TRBV5-6 combines with J gene TRBJ1-6; 10 bases are shared with TRBD1. Germline V gene data show CDR1 as SGHDT and CDR2 as YYEEEE. V trimming: 7 bases; J trimming: 14 bases; junction bases outside the gene matches: 9. CDR3 length equals 13 residues. Written as DNA, the CDR3 is TGTGCCAGCCTGGGACAGGGGAAGGATTCCCTCCACTTT. This encodes CASLGQGKDSLHF.

V and J are TRBV12-3 or TRBV12-4 and TRBJ2-1; 10 nucleotides line up with TRBD1. V lost 11 bases and J lost 8; bases outside the gene matches: 9. The length of the CDR3 is 13 residues. This chain's CDR3 is CALRDRGHDEQFF. DNA for the CDR3: TGTGCCCTCCGGGACAGGGGTCACGATGAGCAGTTCTTC.

This clonotype has a handful of counts. The rearrangement joins TRBV5-1 to TRBJ1-4, with D tentatively TRBD1 (5 bases). The CDR3 covers 15 residues. Germline V gene lookup returns CDR1 SGHRS and CDR2 YFSETQ. V lost 4 bases and J 0 bases, leaving 10 bases between the germline ends. The CDR3 loop is CASSPGEATNEKLFF. CDR3 DNA sequence: TGCGCCAGCAGCCCGGGGGAAGCAACTAATGAAAAACTGTTTTTT.

This clonotype was seen only a few times. V usage is TRBV4-2 and J usage is TRBJ1-2, with TRBD1 as a possible D gene (6 bases). V shed 4 bases and J shed 3 bases, with 15 bases lying between them. The CDR3 contains 15 residues. Looked up from germline, CDR1 is LGHNA and CDR2 is YNFKEQ. The CDR3 reads CASSPGGRRDYGYTF. The CDR3 DNA reads TGTGCCAGCAGCCCGGGGGGGCGCCGTGACTATGGCTACACCTTC.

This clonotype was seen a few times. The chain carries TRBV27 and TRBJ2-1; 11 bases are a match to TRBD1. Germline V gene lookup returns CDR1 MNHEY and CDR2 SMNVEV (reference sequence). This CDR3 is 16 amino acids long. J lost 2 bases, V lost 5 bases, and 5 bases had no gene match. The CDR3 is CASSPGQGAAYNEQFF. Written as DNA, the CDR3 is TGTGCCAGCAGTCCAGGACAGGGGGCTGCCTACAATGAGCAGTTCTTC.

This clonotype was counted at least ten times. As DNA, the CDR3 is TGTGCCATCAGGACGGGAGGGCCAGGTGAGCAGTTCTTC. Its protein is CAIRTGGPGEQFF. The V call is TRBV10-3, the J call TRBJ2-1; 8 bases are shared with TRBD2. Trimming cost V 6 bases and J 9 bases; bases outside gene matches: 7. Germline V gene data show CDR1 as ENHRY and CDR2 as SYGVKD. The CDR3 covers 13 residues.

The chain recombines TRBV4-2 with TRBJ2-3; the match to TRBD1 covers 9 bases. Germline V gene data show CDR1 as LGHNA and CDR2 as YNFKEQ. This CDR3 has 16 residues. V gave up 3 bases and J gave up 10 bases; unmatched junction bases: 14. The CDR3 region has the DNA TGTGCCAGCAGCCAGGGGGGGACAGGGTCGGTTCGGGCGCAGTATTTT. It is translated as CASSQGGTGSVRAQYF.

The gene calls are TRBV20-1 and TRBJ1-2; D not certain. Between the trimmed V and J ends, which lost 6 bases and 8 bases, there was a span of 7 bases. This CDR3 is built from 9 residues. Looked up from germline, CDR1 is DFQATT and CDR2 is SNEGSKA (reference sequence). CDR3 sequence: CSAPQGYTF. The CDR3 region has the DNA TGCAGTGCCCCCCAGGGCTACACCTTC.

This clonotype occurred many times. The chain links TRBV7-6 to TRBJ2-1, with unresolved D. Trimming took off 3 bases at V and 3 bases at J, with 12 bases between the two ends. The CDR3 extends over 15 amino acids. CDR1 is SGHVS and CDR2 is FNYEAQ in the germline V gene. The CDR3 DNA sequence: TGTGCCAGCAGCTTCAACTTAGCTAGCTACAATGAGCAGTTCTTC. It yields the protein CASSFNLASYNEQFF. Complete variable domain (other parts from reference TRBV7-6 and TRBJ2-1): GAGVSQSPRYKVTKRGQDVALRCDPISGHVSLYWYRQALGQGPEFLTYFNYEAQQDKSGLPNDRFSAERPEGSISTLTIQRTEQRDSAMYRCASSFNLASYNEQFFGPGTRLTVL.